The 14 T cell receptor beta chains in this list originate from one sample, sequenced in a study of blood T cell repertoires in COVID-19. TCRdb's table, derived via immunoSEQ multiplex PCR, lists solely in-frame clones and lacks some. The data contain 100,000 to 150,000 clones, roughly four fifths of them singletons. The source material was peripheral blood. The receptors stem from a man aged 60 to 75 with acute or convalescent COVID-19.

The genes are TRBV7-4 and TRBJ2-3; 7 positions agree with TRBD2. This CDR3 comprises 16 residues. V lost 1 base, J lost 5 bases, and 9 bases stayed unmatched. CDR1 and CDR2 (germline): SGHVT, SQSDAQ. The CDR3 DNA reads as TGTGCCAGCAGCTTAGTGCGAGGGAGGGCCGAAGATACGCAGTATTTT. This gives the protein CASSLVRGRAEDTQYF.

This clone was seen a single time. CDR3 region: CASMGQGAGETQYF. The CDR3 DNA reads TGTGCCAGCATGGGACAGGGGGCCGGAGAGACCCAGTACTTC. The chain employs TRBV2 and TRBJ2-5, with TRBD1 matching over 12 bases. Per the germline V gene, CDR1 is SNHLY and CDR2 is FYNNEI. V trimming: 7 bases; J trimming: 4 bases; junction bases outside the gene matches: 4. The CDR3 loop spans 14 amino acids.

The chain combines TRBV7-8 with TRBJ1-1; TRBD1 agrees at 11 bases. The trim removed 5 bases at V and 3 bases at J, leaving 5 bases unmatched. The CDR3 is made up of 15 amino acids. From germline, CDR1 is SGHVS and CDR2 FQNEAQ. CDR3 sequence: CASSARDRGDTEAFF. As DNA, the CDR3 is TGTGCCAGCAGCGCCAGGGACAGGGGGGACACTGAAGCTTTCTTT. Filled out from reference TRBV7-8 and TRBJ1-1, the complete variable domain reads GAGVSQSPRYKVAKRGQDVALRCDPISGHVSLFWYQQALGQGPEFLTYFQNEAQLDKSGLPSDRFFAERPEGSVSTLKIQRTQQEDSAVYLCASSARDRGDTEAFFGQGTRLTVV.

The gene calls are TRBV18 and TRBJ2-7; D might be TRBD2 (5 bases). This CDR3 spans 16 amino acids. V was shortened by 2 bases and J by 6 bases, with 20 bases between the two germline ends. The germline V gene encodes CDR1 KGHSH and CDR2 LQKENI. CDR3 loop: CASSPVASSGISEQYF. The CDR3 DNA follows: TGTGCCAGCTCACCAGTCGCCAGCTCGGGGATAAGCGAGCAGTACTTC. Combining the CDR3 with reference TRBV18 and TRBJ2-7 gives the whole variable domain NAGVMQNPRHLVRRRGQEARLRCSPMKGHSHVYWYRQLPEEGLKFMVYLQKENIIDESGMPKERFSAEFPKEGPSILRIQQVVRGDSAAYFCASSPVASSGISEQYFGPGTRLTVT.

The chain couples TRBV18 to TRBJ2-1, with 8 bases matching TRBD2. CDR1 is KGHSH, CDR2 LQKENI, per germline. The CDR3 runs to 15 residues. V shed 1 base and J 10 bases; nucleotides not matched to a gene: 9. The CDR3 sequence is CASSPRTGGDSEQFF. CDR3 nucleotide sequence: TGTGCCAGCTCACCACGAACGGGGGGGGACTCAGAGCAGTTCTTC.

This clone was seen a handful of times. This sequence joins TRBV14 and TRBJ2-1; tentative D call: TRBD2 (6 bases). V was clipped by 0 bases and J by 0 bases, with 15 bases between them. The germline V gene encodes CDR1 SGHDN and CDR2 FVKESK. The CDR3 consists of 18 residues. The CDR3 DNA reads as TGTGCCAGCAGCCAAGAGGGGGGACGGTGGAGCTCCTACAATGAGCAGTTCTTC. Translation gives CASSQEGGRWSSYNEQFF.

This clone was detected a few times. The chain employs TRBV28 and TRBJ2-3, with D possibly matching TRBD1 (5 bases). In germline, CDR1 is MDHEN, CDR2 SYDVKM. The CDR3 consists of 15 residues. V lost 4 bases, J lost 4 bases, and 15 bases lay in between. This CDR3 is CASSSYKGSPDTQYF. As DNA, the CDR3 is TGTGCCAGCAGTTCCTATAAGGGGTCCCCAGATACGCAGTATTTT.

The chain is built from TRBV6-5 and TRBJ2-5; 7 nucleotides line up with TRBD1. The CDR3 has 12 amino acids. Germline CDR1 reads MNHEY; CDR2 reads SVGAGI. The V segment lost 6 bases and the J segment 4 bases; nucleotides outside the gene matches: 2. CDR3 in amino acids: CASSWTGETQYF. CDR3 nucleotides: TGTGCCAGCAGCTGGACAGGAGAGACCCAGTACTTC.

The CDR3 is CASSSFFDRGETKNIQYF. CDR3 coding DNA: TGTGCCAGCAGCTCCTTTTTTGACAGGGGGGAGACCAAAAACATTCAGTACTTC. The chain uses TRBV11-2 and TRBJ2-4, with 9 bases that match TRBD1. The CDR3 is 18 amino acids. V lost 4 bases and J lost 2; bases outside the gene matches: 12. Germline CDR1 and CDR2: SGHAT and FQNNGV.

The rearrangement links TRBV7-9 to TRBJ1-4; 9 bases are shared with TRBD1. This CDR3 comprises 14 residues. J gave up 7 bases and V 6 bases, and 6 bases lay outside the gene matches. The V gene's germline CDR1 is SEHNR and CDR2 FQNEAQ (reference sequence). The CDR3 DNA reads as TGTGCCAGCAGGGCCGGGACAGGGCTTGAAAAACTGTTTTTT. Translated: CASRAGTGLEKLFF.

V is TRBV5-5 and J is TRBJ1-5; maybe TRBD1 (5 bases). The length of the CDR3 is 15 residues. In germline, CDR1 is SGHKS, CDR2 YYEKEE (reference sequence). Trimming took 4 bases from V and 3 from J, leaving 14 bases between them. In nucleotides, the CDR3 is TGTGCCAGCAGCCCGGACCCAGGGCTCAATCAGCCCCAGCATTTT. Translating it yields CASSPDPGLNQPQHF.

The rearrangement uses TRBV7-6 and TRBJ1-3; 7 positions agree with TRBD1. CDR1 SGHVS and CDR2 FNYEAQ come from the germline V gene. CDR3 length: 16 residues. The V and J ends lost 5 bases and 2 bases, in that order; junction bases with no gene match: 9. CDR3 sequence reads: CASSRGQAGAGNTIYF. DNA of the CDR3: TGTGCCAGCAGCCGCGGACAGGCGGGCGCTGGAAACACCATATATTTT.

J is TRBJ2-3 and V is TRBV5-1; 9 positions agree with TRBD2. The CDR3 extends over 15 amino acids. Germline CDR1 reads SGHRS; CDR2 reads YFSETQ. Germline trimming cut 0 bases from V and 6 bases from J; bases unmatched to any gene: 5. In DNA, the CDR3 is TGCGCCAGCAGCTTGGCTAGCGGGAAGCGGGATACGCAGTATTTT. This gives the protein CASSLASGKRDTQYF.

The chain carries TRBV10-3 and TRBJ2-7; tentatively, D is TRBD1 (6 bases). This CDR3 comprises 14 residues. The V and J ends lost 6 bases and 2 bases respectively, with 14 bases between them. Per germline, CDR1 ENHRY and CDR2 SYGVKD. The CDR3 nucleotides read TGTGCCATCAGCCTATTAACAGGGCCCTACGAGCAGTACTTC. It is translated as CAISLLTGPYEQYF.